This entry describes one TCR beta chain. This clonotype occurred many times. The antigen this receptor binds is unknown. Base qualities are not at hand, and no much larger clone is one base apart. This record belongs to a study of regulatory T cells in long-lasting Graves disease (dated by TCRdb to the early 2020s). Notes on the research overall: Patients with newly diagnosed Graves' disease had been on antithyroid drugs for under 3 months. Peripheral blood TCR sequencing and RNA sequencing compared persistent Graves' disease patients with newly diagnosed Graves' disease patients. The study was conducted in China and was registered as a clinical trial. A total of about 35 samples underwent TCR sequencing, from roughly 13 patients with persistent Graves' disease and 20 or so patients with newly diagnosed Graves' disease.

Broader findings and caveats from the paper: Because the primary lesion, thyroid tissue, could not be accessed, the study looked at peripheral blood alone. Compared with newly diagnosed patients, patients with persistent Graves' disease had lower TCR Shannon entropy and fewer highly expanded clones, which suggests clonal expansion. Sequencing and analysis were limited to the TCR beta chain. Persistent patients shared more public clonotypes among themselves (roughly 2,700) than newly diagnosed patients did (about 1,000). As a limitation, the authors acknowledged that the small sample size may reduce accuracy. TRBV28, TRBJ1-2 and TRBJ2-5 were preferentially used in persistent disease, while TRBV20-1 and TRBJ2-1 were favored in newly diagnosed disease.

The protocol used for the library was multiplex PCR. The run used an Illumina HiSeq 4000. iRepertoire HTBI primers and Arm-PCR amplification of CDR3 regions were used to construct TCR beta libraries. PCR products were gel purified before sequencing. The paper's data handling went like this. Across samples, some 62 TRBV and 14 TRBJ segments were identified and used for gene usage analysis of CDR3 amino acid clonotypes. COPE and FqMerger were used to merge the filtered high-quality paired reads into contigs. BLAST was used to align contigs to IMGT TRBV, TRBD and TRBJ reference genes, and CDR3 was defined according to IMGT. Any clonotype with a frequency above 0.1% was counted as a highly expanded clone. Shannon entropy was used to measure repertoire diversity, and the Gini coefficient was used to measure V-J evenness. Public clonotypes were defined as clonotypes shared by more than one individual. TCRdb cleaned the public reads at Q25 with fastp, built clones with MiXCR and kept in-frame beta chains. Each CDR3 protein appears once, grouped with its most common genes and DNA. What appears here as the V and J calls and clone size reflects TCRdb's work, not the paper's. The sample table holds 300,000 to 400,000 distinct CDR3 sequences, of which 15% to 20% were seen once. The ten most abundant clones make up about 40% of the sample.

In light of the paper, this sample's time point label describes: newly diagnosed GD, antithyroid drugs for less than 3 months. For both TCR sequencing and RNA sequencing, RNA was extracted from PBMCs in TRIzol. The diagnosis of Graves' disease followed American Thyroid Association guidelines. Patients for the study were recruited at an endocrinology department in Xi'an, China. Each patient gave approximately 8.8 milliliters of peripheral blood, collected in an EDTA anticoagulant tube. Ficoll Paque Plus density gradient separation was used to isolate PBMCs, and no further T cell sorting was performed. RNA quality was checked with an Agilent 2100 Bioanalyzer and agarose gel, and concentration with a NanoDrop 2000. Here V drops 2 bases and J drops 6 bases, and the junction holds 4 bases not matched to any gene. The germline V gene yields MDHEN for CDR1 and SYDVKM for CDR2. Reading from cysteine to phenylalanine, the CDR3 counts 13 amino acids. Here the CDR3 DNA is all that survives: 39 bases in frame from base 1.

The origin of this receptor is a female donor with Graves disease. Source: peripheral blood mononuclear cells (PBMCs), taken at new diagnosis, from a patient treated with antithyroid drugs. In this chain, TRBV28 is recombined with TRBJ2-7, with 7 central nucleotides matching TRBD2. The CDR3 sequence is CASSLAGVGEQYF. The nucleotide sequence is TGTGCCAGCAGTTTAGCGGGGGTCGGCGAGCAGTACTTC.